A selection of T cell receptor beta chains follows, all from one sample in a study of blood T cell repertoires in COVID-19. Assay: immunoSEQ multiplex PCR; the TCRdb copy retains only in-frame clones and omits some. The sample gives about 250,000 clones, 70% to 75% of which show up once; 3% to 3.5% is in the top ten. Material for sequencing was peripheral blood. The receptors stem from a woman older than 75 with acute or convalescent COVID-19. Each CDR3 is given with its conserved first and last residue. D genes are given only for firm matches. The size of a clone is reported for some rows only, either as once, few or many, or as a class for expanded clones.

d_gene	v_gene	abundance	j_gene	CDR3nt	CDR3aa
TRBD1	TRBV7-2	-	TRBJ1-3	TGTGCCAGCAGCACAACAGGGGCGCTGTCTGGAAACACCATATATTTT	CASSTTGALSGNTIYF
-	TRBV6-2/TRBV6-3	-	TRBJ2-5	TGTGCCAGCAGCCCGCGGGGCACAAGATTGACCCAGTACTTC	CASSPRGTRLTQYF
TRBD1	TRBV4-3	-	TRBJ1-6	TGCGCCAGCAGCCAGATCATAGGACAGGGGAATTCACCCCTCCACTTT	CASSQIIGQGNSPLHF
TRBD1	TRBV5-3	-	TRBJ2-1	TGTGCCAGAAGCCCGGGACAGCAATCCTACAATGAGCAGTTCTTC	CARSPGQQSYNEQFF
TRBD1	TRBV19	-	TRBJ2-7	TGTGCCAGTAGTTTACGGGACAGACCTGCCTACGAGCAGTACTTC	CASSLRDRPAYEQYF
-	TRBV6-5	few	TRBJ2-7	TGTGCCAGCAGTTACTCCGGGACACCTCCTTACGAGCAGTACTTC	CASSYSGTPPYEQYF
-	TRBV6-2/TRBV6-3	-	TRBJ1-2	TGTGCCAGCAGTTCCCAACCCAGGACGGGGAACTATGGCTACACCTTC	CASSSQPRTGNYGYTF
-	TRBV6-1	many	TRBJ2-7	TGTGCCAGCAGTGAAGGTGTTAGCGGTTCCTACGAGCAGTACTTC	CASSEGVSGSYEQYF
-	TRBV9	-	TRBJ2-3	TGTGCCAGCAGCCCGGGAATAGACGATACGCAGTATTTT	CASSPGIDDTQYF
TRBD2	TRBV3-1/TRBV3-2	once	TRBJ2-1	TGTGCCAGCAGCCAATCCCCCCAAAGGCTAGCGGGGCAGTTCTTC	CASSQSPQRLAGQFF
-	TRBV6-5	-	TRBJ2-5	TGTGCCAGCAGTTACGAAAGGGGCGAGACCCAGTACTTC	CASSYERGETQYF
-	TRBV5-1	-	TRBJ1-1	TGCGCCAGCAGCTTGGGCCCAGGACATGAAGCTTTCTTT	CASSLGPGHEAFF
-	TRBV7-8	-	TRBJ1-3	TGTGCCAGCAGCTTAGGTTTGGAGAGAAACACCATATATTTT	CASSLGLERNTIYF
-	TRBV5-8	-	TRBJ1-2	TGTGCCAGCAGCCCACCTCCTTGGGGGCAGGGAAATGGCTACACCTTC	CASSPPPWGQGNGYTF
-	TRBV7-9	-	TRBJ1-1	TGTGCCAGCAGCTTTCAGCCAAAGGGGCAGAACACTGAAGCTTTCTTT	CASSFQPKGQNTEAFF
TRBD2	TRBV5-1	-	TRBJ2-1	TGCGCCAGCAGCCCTGAGTCTAGCGGGGGCCATGAGCAGTTCTTC	CASSPESSGGHEQFF
TRBD1	TRBV2	-	TRBJ2-3	TGTGCCAGCAGCAACTCTGGACAGGGTCCTCCCTTAATCACAGATACGCAGTATTTT	CASSNSGQGPPLITDTQYF
TRBD1	TRBV5-1	-	TRBJ1-4	TGCGCCAGCAGCCTGGTGGGACAGGCGTCTAATGAAAAACTGTTTTTT	CASSLVGQASNEKLFF
-	TRBV30	-	TRBJ1-5	TGTGCCTGGAGTGTACGTGCGGGTCAGCCCCAGCATTTT	CAWSVRAGQPQHF
TRBD2	TRBV4-2	-	TRBJ2-2	TGTGCCAGCAGCCTTCTTCAGGGACTACCGACGAACACCGGGGAGCTGTTTTTT	CASSLLQGLPTNTGELFF
TRBD1	TRBV25-1	-	TRBJ2-5	TGTGCCAGCAGTGAATTAGGGGGCCAGGGGGCTTTTCAAGAGACCCAGTACTTC	CASSELGGQGAFQETQYF
TRBD1	TRBV3-1/TRBV3-2	-	TRBJ1-3	TGTGCCAGCAGCCCGGGACAGGGAAACACCATATATTTT	CASSPGQGNTIYF
-	TRBV9	few	TRBJ2-3	TGTGCCAGCAGCCCTCGAGACTCCTACGTCACAGATACGCAGTATTTT	CASSPRDSYVTDTQYF
TRBD1	TRBV6-1	-	TRBJ1-4	TGTGCCAGCAGTGACGCAGGGGGAGGTGAAAAACTGTTTTTT	CASSDAGGGEKLFF